These 17 T cell receptor beta chains came from one sample sequenced in a study of cytomegalovirus exposure and HLA in healthy donors. Primers: 60 Vbeta forward and 13 Jbeta reverse. Using immunoSEQ multiplex PCR, the repertoire was profiled, and TCRdb retains in-frame clones only, with some absent. The sample holds around 200,000 clones; over 75% are singletons and the top ten take about 10%. The sample taken for sequencing was PBMCs. Every receptor here comes from a woman between 50 and 59 years old in good health and CMV-seropositive.

The chain combines TRBV7-8 with TRBJ2-5; no firm D call. The CDR3 sequence is 18 residues long. Trimming pared 1 base from V and 5 bases from J, leaving 23 bases between. Germline V gene sequence: CDR1 SGHVS, CDR2 FQNEAQ. The CDR3 protein is CASSLEKVGQVVAETQYF. The CDR3 bases are TGTGCCAGCAGCTTAGAAAAGGTTGGGCAGGTCGTGGCGGAGACCCAGTACTTC.

This chain connects TRBV10-2 to TRBJ2-5; 12 bases map to TRBD2. Germline-derived CDR1 and CDR2 are WSHSY and SAAADI. This CDR3 contains 15 residues. The J segment lost 1 base and the V segment lost 5 bases, leaving 2 bases of the junction unmatched. Here the CDR3 DNA reads TGCGCCAGCAGTCGACTAGCGGGGGCCCAAGAGACCCAGTACTTC. Protein: CASSRLAGAQETQYF.

This clone was recorded a few times. The chain uses TRBV28 and TRBJ1-5; D gene uncertain. CDR3 size: 12 residues. Germline CDR1 and CDR2: MDHEN and SYDVKM. V was cut by 8 bases and J by 7 bases, with 12 bases left in between. The CDR3 reads CASSSTRQPQHF. The CDR3, as DNA: TGTGCCAGCTCCTCGACACGGCAGCCCCAGCATTTT.

There are a few counts of this clone. CDR3 DNA: TGCAGCGCTAGGGACAGGGGAAATGAAAAACTGTTTTTT. Translation: CSARDRGNEKLFF. This chain links TRBV29-1 with TRBJ1-4; TRBD1 agrees at 10 bases. This CDR3 is 13 amino acids long. V lost 7 bases to trimming and J lost 5 bases; unmatched junction nucleotides: 4. Germline V CDR1 and CDR2: SQVTM, ANQGSEA.

The chain links TRBV7-3 to TRBJ1-6; D not certain. The V and J ends lost 4 bases and 4 bases respectively, with 14 bases between them. The CDR3 loop spans 16 amino acids. Germline V CDR1 and CDR2: SGHTA, FQGTGA. CDR3 bases: TGTGCCAGCAGCTCGAGGGCCCCGGCTTATAATTCACCCCTCCACTTT. Its translation: CASSSRAPAYNSPLHF.

The chain employs TRBV18 and TRBJ1-2; TRBD1 agrees at 9 bases. Germline V gene sequence: CDR1 KGHSH, CDR2 LQKENI. CDR3 size: 16 residues. Trimming took 3 bases from V and 4 from J; bases not matched to a gene: 9. The CDR3 reads CASSPNLRDRAYGYTF. The CDR3 DNA is TGTGCCAGCTCACCGAACCTCCGGGACAGGGCCTATGGCTACACCTTC.

A few counts support this clone. In nucleotides, the CDR3 is TGCGCCAGTCAAGACGACAGGGGGAGTGAAAAACTGTTTTTT. It yields the protein CASQDDRGSEKLFF. The chain couples TRBV5-1 to TRBJ1-4; 9 bases map to TRBD1. V shed 8 bases and J 7 bases; nucleotides not matched to a gene: 9. Germline V gene lookup returns CDR1 SGHRS and CDR2 YFSETQ. The CDR3 sequence is 14 residues long.

This clone was counted between two and nine times. This chain joins TRBV4-1 and TRBJ2-6; no clear D. With 3 bases removed from V and 0 bases from J, the gap between germline ends came to 12 bases. The CDR3 totals 17 residues. CDR1 is MGHRA, CDR2 YSYEKL, per germline. The CDR3 sequence is CASSHMPVSSGANVLTF. CDR3 sequence (DNA): TGCGCCAGCAGCCACATGCCGGTTAGCTCTGGGGCCAACGTCCTGACTTTC.

CDR3 coding DNA: TGTGCCAGCAGCTTTAATCCCCCCGGGGAGCTGTTTTTT. Its protein product is CASSFNPPGELFF. The chain uses TRBV7-9 and TRBJ2-2; D remains ambiguous. Per germline, CDR1 SEHNR and CDR2 FQNEAQ (reference sequence). V was pared by 3 bases and J by 6 bases, with 8 bases between. The CDR3 consists of 13 residues.

J is TRBJ1-6 and V is TRBV5-6, with a tentative D call TRBD1 (5 bases). The CDR3 is 14 residues long. CDR1 SGHDT and CDR2 YYEEEE come from the germline V gene. The germline V and J ends were trimmed by 4 bases and 8 bases, with 13 bases remaining between them. The CDR3 spells CASSPTWGDSPLHF. The CDR3 region has the DNA TGTGCCAGCAGCCCTACCTGGGGGGATTCACCCCTCCACTTT.

V and J are TRBV6-5 and TRBJ1-1; 9 nucleotides agree with TRBD1. Germline V gene sequence: CDR1 MNHEY, CDR2 SVGAGI. This CDR3 contains 15 residues. J lost 3 bases, V lost 0 bases, and 2 bases had no gene match. This chain's CDR3 is CASSYSGQGHTEAFF. The CDR3 nucleotides are TGTGCCAGCAGTTACTCTGGACAGGGGCACACTGAAGCTTTCTTT.

V is TRBV5-1 and J is TRBJ2-1, with D tentatively TRBD2 (5 bases). Germline CDR1 is SGHRS and CDR2 is YFSETQ. Trimming stripped 9 bases from V and 1 base from J, with 17 bases between. The CDR3 contains 15 residues. The CDR3 bases are TGCGCCACCTCGTCGGGAATAGGATCCTACAATGAGCAGTTCTTC. Amino acids: CATSSGIGSYNEQFF.

The CDR3 reads CASSLPRQGTYEQYF. The CDR3 bases are TGTGCCAGCAGCTTGCCCCGACAGGGGACCTACGAGCAGTACTTC. The J gene is TRBJ2-7, the V gene TRBV5-4; 8 bases are a match to TRBD1. The CDR3 is 15 amino acids. Germline V gene data show CDR1 as SGHNT and CDR2 as YYREEE (reference sequence). Trimming cost V 1 base and J 2 bases; bases outside gene matches: 5.

This clone was detected only once. Here the CDR3 DNA reads TGTGCCAGCACCACGACAGGGACTGGGGCCAACGTCCTGACTTTC. Amino acid sequence: CASTTTGTGANVLTF. V gene TRBV11-2 combines with J gene TRBJ2-6; 7 bases agree with TRBD1. V shed 7 bases, J shed 2 bases, and the junction held 5 bases outside the gene matches. Per the germline V gene, CDR1 is SGHAT and CDR2 is FQNNGV. The CDR3 runs to 15 residues.

The table lists this clone with a few counts. The J gene is TRBJ1-5, the V gene TRBV4-3, with 7 bases lining up with TRBD1. The trim removed 0 bases at V and 4 bases at J, leaving 3 bases unmatched. This CDR3 is 15 amino acids long. Germline values: CDR1 LGHNA, CDR2 YSLEER. The DNA of the CDR3 is TGCGCCAGCAGCCAAGATGGGACAGATAATCAGCCCCAGCATTTT. It specifies CASSQDGTDNQPQHF.

In this sample, this clone turned up a few times. J is TRBJ2-5 and V is TRBV10-2, with 7 bases matching TRBD2. The CDR3 covers 14 residues. V shed 5 bases, J shed 0 bases, and the junction held 3 bases outside the gene matches. Germline V gives CDR1 WSHSY, CDR2 SAAADI. In DNA form, the CDR3 reads TGCGCCAGCAGTTTCGGGGGGTACCAAGAGACCCAGTACTTC. This gives the protein CASSFGGYQETQYF.

The chain combines TRBV25-1 with TRBJ2-2; D gene ambiguous. The CDR3 has 12 amino acids. V shed 2 bases and J shed 7 bases, with 5 bases lying between them. The V gene's germline CDR1 is MGHDK and CDR2 SYGVNS. For the CDR3, the DNA is TGTGCCAGCAGTGAACGGAGCGGGGAGCTGTTTTTT. This translates into CASSERSGELFF.